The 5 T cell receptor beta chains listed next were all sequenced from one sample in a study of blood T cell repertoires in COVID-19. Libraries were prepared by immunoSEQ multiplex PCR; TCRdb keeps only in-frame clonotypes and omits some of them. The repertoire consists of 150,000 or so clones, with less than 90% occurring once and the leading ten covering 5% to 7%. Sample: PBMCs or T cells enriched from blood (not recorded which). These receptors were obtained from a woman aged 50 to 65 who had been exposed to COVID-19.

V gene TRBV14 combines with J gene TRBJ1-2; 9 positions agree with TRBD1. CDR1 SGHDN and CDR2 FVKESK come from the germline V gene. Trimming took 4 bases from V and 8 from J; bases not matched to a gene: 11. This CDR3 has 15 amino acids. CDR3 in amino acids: CASSPRPGQGYGYTF. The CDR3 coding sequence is TGTGCCAGCAGCCCCAGACCGGGACAGGGATACGGCTACACCTTC. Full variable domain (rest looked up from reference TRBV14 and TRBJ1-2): EAGVTQFPSHSVIEKGQTVTLRCDPISGHDNLYWYRRVMGKEIKFLLHFVKESKQDESGMPNNRFLAERTGGTYSTLKVQPAELEDSGVYFCASSPRPGQGYGYTFGSGTRLTVV.

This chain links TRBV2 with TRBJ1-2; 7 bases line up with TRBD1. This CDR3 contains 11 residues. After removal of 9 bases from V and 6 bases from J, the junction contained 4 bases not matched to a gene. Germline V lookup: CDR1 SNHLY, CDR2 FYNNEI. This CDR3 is CARTGFDGYTF. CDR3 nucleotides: TGTGCCAGGACAGGGTTCGATGGCTACACCTTC.

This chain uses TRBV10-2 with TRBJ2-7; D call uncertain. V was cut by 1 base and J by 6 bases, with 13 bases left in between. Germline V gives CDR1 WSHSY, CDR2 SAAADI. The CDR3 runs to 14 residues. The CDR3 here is CASSEYSPPGEQYF. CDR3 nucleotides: TGCGCCAGCAGTGAGTACAGCCCCCCTGGCGAGCAGTACTTC.

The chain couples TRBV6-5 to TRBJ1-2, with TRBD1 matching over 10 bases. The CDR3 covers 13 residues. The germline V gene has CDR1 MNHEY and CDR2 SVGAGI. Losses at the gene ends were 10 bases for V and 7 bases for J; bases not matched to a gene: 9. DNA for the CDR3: TGTGCCACCTACCCGGGACAGGGGTCTGGCTACACCTTC. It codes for CATYPGQGSGYTF.

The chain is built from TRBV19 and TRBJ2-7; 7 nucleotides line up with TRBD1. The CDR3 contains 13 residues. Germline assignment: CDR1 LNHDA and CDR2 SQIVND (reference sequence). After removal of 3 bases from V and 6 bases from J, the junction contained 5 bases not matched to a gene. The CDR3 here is CASSMKQGREQYF. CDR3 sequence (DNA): TGTGCCAGTAGTATGAAACAGGGGCGCGAGCAGTACTTC.